Listed here is a single T cell receptor (beta chain). In the source study's methods: Amplification from reference gene primers served as the basis for estimated nucleated cell counts. Profiled with immunoSEQ multiplex PCR; TCRdb holds only in-frame clones, not every one. The DNA was the basis for D and trimming; V, J and clone size are from that table. The sample yields about 190,000 clones, roughly four fifths seen once. There are 15 residues in the CDR3. Germline V gives CDR1 GTSNPN, CDR2 SVGIG (reference sequence). With V trimmed by 4 bases and J by 4 bases, 10 bases remained unmatched. These data originate in a study of blood T cell repertoires in COVID-19.

Sequencing was performed on peripheral blood. This sequence was found in a man aged 30 to 45 with active or convalescent COVID-19. V and J are TRBV30 and TRBJ2-3; 8 bases map to TRBD2. CDR3: CAWKNSGTGPDTQYF. The CDR3 DNA reads as TGTGCCTGGAAGAATAGCGGGACCGGTCCAGATACGCAGTATTTT.